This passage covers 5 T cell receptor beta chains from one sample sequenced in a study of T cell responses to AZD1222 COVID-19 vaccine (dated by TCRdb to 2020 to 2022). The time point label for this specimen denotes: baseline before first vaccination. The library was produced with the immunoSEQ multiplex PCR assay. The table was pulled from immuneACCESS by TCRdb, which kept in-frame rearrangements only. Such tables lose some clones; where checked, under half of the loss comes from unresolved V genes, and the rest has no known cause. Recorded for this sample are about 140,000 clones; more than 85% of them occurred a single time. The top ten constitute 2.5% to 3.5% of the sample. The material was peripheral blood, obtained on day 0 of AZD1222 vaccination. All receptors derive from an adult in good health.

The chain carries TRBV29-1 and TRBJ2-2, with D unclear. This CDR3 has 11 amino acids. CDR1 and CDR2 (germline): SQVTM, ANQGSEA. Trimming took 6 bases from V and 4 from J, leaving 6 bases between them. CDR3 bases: TGCAGCGTAGCCCGCACCGGGGAGCTGTTTTTT. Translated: CSVARTGELFF.

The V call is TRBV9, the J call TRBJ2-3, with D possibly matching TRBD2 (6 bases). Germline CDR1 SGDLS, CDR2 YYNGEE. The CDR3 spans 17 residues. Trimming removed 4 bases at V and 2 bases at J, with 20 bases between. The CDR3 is CASSSPPGVGSTDTQYF. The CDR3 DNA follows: TGTGCCAGCAGCTCTCCCCCGGGGGTGGGATCCACAGATACGCAGTATTTT.

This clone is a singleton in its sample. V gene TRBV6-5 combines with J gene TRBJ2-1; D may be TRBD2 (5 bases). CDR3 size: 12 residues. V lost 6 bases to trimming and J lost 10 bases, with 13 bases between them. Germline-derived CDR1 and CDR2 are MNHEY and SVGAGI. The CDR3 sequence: CASSFPPGEQFF. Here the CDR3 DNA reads TGTGCCAGCAGCTTCCCCCCGGGGGAGCAGTTCTTC.

The chain's CDR3 is CASSQDQGAPSEAFF. The CDR3 DNA reads TGTGCCAGCAGCCAAGATCAGGGGGCGCCGTCTGAAGCTTTCTTT. V gene TRBV4-2 combines with J gene TRBJ1-1; 8 bases fit TRBD1. The CDR3 consists of 15 residues. V gave up 0 bases and J gave up 6 bases; unmatched junction bases: 6. Germline V gene data show CDR1 as LGHNA and CDR2 as YNFKEQ.

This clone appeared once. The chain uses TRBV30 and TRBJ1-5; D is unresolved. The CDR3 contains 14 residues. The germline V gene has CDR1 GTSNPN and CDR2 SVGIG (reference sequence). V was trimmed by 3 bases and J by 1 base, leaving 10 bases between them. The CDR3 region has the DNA TGTGCCTGGAGGACGGCCGGGAGCAATCAGCCCCAGCATTTT. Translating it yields CAWRTAGSNQPQHF.